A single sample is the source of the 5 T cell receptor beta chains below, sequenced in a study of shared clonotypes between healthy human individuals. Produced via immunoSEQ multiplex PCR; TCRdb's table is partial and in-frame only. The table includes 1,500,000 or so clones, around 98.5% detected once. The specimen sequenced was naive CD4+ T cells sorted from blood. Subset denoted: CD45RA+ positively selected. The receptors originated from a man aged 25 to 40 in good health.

CDR3 residues: CSVRLYRDSGNNEQFF. CDR3 in DNA: TGCAGCGTAAGACTCTACCGGGACAGTGGGAACAATGAGCAGTTCTTC. V gene TRBV29-1 combines with J gene TRBJ2-1, with 7 bases identical to TRBD1. The CDR3 is made up of 16 amino acids. Per the germline V gene, CDR1 is SQVTM and CDR2 is ANQGSEA. V shed 6 bases, J shed 5 bases, and the junction held 16 bases outside the gene matches.

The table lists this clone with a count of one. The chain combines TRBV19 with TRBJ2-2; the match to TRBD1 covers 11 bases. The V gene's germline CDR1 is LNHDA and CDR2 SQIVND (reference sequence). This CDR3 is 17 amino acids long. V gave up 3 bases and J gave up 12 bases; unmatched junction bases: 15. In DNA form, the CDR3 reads TGTGCCAGTAGTATTAGGAGTGTCGGCGGACAGGGGGCGAAGCTGTTTTTT. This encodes CASSIRSVGGQGAKLFF.

The CDR3 coding sequence is TGTGCCAGCAGCTTCGTGGGTTTCAACGAGCAGTACTTC. It encodes CASSFVGFNEQYF. The chain uses TRBV11-2 and TRBJ2-7; D gene unclear. V lost 3 bases and J lost 5, with 11 bases in between. CDR1 is SGHAT, CDR2 FQNNGV, per germline. The length of the CDR3 is 13 residues. The variable domain in full, completed from reference TRBV11-2 and TRBJ2-7, reads EAGVAQSPRYKIIEKRQSVAFWCNPISGHATLYWYQQILGQGPKLLIQFQNNGVVDDSQLPKDRFSAERLKGVDSTLKIQPAKLEDSAVYLCASSFVGFNEQYFGPGTRLTVT.

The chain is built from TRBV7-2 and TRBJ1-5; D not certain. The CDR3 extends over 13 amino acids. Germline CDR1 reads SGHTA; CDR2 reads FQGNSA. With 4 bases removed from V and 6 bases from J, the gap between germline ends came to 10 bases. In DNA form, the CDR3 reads TGTGCCAGCAGCTCAGATCGCGTTCAGCCCCAGCATTTT. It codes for CASSSDRVQPQHF.

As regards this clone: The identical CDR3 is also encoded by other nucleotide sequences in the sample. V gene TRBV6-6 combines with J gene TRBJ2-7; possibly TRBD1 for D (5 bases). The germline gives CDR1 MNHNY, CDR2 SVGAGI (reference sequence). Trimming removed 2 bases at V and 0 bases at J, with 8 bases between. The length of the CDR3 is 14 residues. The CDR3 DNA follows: TGTGCCAGCAGTTACCCCGACAGCTCCTACGAGCAGTACTTC. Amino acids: CASSYPDSSYEQYF.